These 31 T cell receptor beta chains came from one sample sequenced in a study of OX40 agonist ivuxolimab in advanced cancers. TCRdb's table, derived via immunoSEQ multiplex PCR, lists solely in-frame clones and lacks some. This sample has 15,000 to 25,000 clones, with approximately 71% found just once. The sequencing used CD4+ or CD8+ T cells sorted from blood, collected in a trial of the OX40 agonist ivuxolimab. The receptors were sampled from an adult with an advanced solid tumor such as melanoma, head and neck, liver or kidney cancer.

This clone was found a few times. V is TRBV9 and J is TRBJ1-2, with D uncertain. V gave up 10 bases and J gave up 8 bases, with 12 bases separating them. The CDR3 covers 10 residues. Germline-derived CDR1 and CDR2 are SGDLS and YYNGEE. The chain's CDR3 is CASDPDGYTF. The CDR3, as DNA: TGTGCCTCGGACCCGGACGGCTACACCTTC.

This rearrangement joins TRBV28 to TRBJ1-2; the D is unclear. Between the trimmed V and J ends, which lost 3 bases and 8 bases, there was a span of 13 bases. Germline V gene data show CDR1 as MDHEN and CDR2 as SYDVKM. The CDR3 sequence is 13 residues long. The CDR3 spells CASSFLTEYGYTF. The CDR3, as DNA: TGTGCCAGCAGTTTCCTGACCGAGTACGGCTACACCTTC.

Comments on this clone: The sample holds other DNA sequences that translate to the same CDR3. The chain couples TRBV15 to TRBJ1-1; D is unclear. With 5 bases removed from V and 2 bases from J, the gap between germline ends came to 12 bases. CDR3 length: 14 amino acids. Germline V CDR1 and CDR2: LNHNV, YYDKDF (reference sequence). The CDR3 spells CATSAWTENTEAFF. The DNA for the CDR3 is TGTGCCACCAGCGCCTGGACGGAAAACACTGAAGCTTTCTTT.

V is TRBV2 and J is TRBJ2-7; the match to TRBD2 covers 7 bases. V lost 0 bases, J lost 2 bases, and 1 base stayed unmatched. The CDR3 spans 14 residues. Germline V gene data show CDR1 as SNHLY and CDR2 as FYNNEI. The CDR3 DNA is TGTGCCAGCAGTGAAGCGGGAGGGCCCTACGAGCAGTACTTC. Residues: CASSEAGGPYEQYF.

The chain links TRBV15 to TRBJ2-1, with 11 bases lining up with TRBD2. This CDR3 region has 17 residues. CDR1 is LNHNV, CDR2 YYDKDF, per germline (reference sequence). The trim removed 8 bases at V and 2 bases at J, leaving 11 bases unmatched. CDR3 region: CATVASGGLKAYNEQFF. The CDR3 bases are TGTGCCACCGTAGCTAGCGGGGGGCTTAAGGCCTACAATGAGCAGTTCTTC.

The chain is built from TRBV7-9 and TRBJ2-7; 9 positions agree with TRBD2. J gave up 2 bases and V 5 bases, and 7 bases lay outside the gene matches. CDR1 and CDR2 (germline): SEHNR, FQNEAQ (reference sequence). The CDR3 is 15 residues long. The DNA for the CDR3 is TGTGCCAGCAGCCCCGTGGGACTAGCCCCCTACGAGCAGTACTTC. Translation gives CASSPVGLAPYEQYF.

The chain is built from TRBV9 and TRBJ2-5; 7 bases line up with TRBD2. The end of the DNA aligns better with TRBJ2-7, so the J call may be wrong. Germline CDR1 reads SGDLS; CDR2 reads YYNGEE. This CDR3 comprises 15 residues. CDR3 bases: TGTGCCAGCAGCGTAGCTGCGGGGGACCTCTACGAGCAGTACTTC. It is translated as CASSVAAGDLYEQYF.

This sequence joins TRBV7-6 and TRBJ2-6; D possibly matches TRBD1 or TRBD2 (5 bases each). Germline CDR1 is SGHVS and CDR2 is FNYEAQ. The CDR3 runs to 18 residues. With 4 bases removed from V and 4 bases from J, the gap between germline ends came to 20 bases. The CDR3 here is CASSSGAGTLGGANVLTF. CDR3 DNA sequence: TGTGCCAGCAGCTCCGGAGCCGGGACCCTCGGCGGGGCCAACGTCCTGACTTTC.

The rearrangement uses TRBV29-1 and TRBJ2-2, with D perhaps TRBD1 (6 bases). The CDR3 contains 12 residues. V lost 5 bases to trimming and J lost 5 bases, with 9 bases between them. The germline gives CDR1 SQVTM, CDR2 ANQGSEA. CDR3 nucleotides: TGCAGCGTTAGACAGGCTACCGGGGAGCTGTTTTTT. Its protein is CSVRQATGELFF.

This clone was observed a handful of times. The V and J genes are TRBV11-1 and TRBJ2-7; 9 bases line up with TRBD1. Losses at the gene ends were 1 base for V and 3 bases for J; bases not matched to a gene: 10. The V gene's germline CDR1 is SGHAT and CDR2 FQDESV (reference sequence). This CDR3 has 17 amino acids. The CDR3 DNA sequence: TGTGCCAGCAGCTTAGAAGGGGGACAGGGCATTTTCTACGAGCAGTACTTC. This sequence encodes CASSLEGGQGIFYEQYF.

This clone was seen ten or more times. The sample contains more than one DNA sequence encoding this CDR3. The rearrangement links TRBV7-6 to TRBJ2-7; D gene unclear. Trimming cost V 4 bases and J 3 bases, with 10 bases left between them. Germline V gives CDR1 SGHVS, CDR2 FNYEAQ. This CDR3 contains 13 residues. The CDR3 protein is CASSSGPNYEQYF. Written as DNA, the CDR3 is TGTGCCAGCAGCTCAGGACCGAACTACGAGCAGTACTTC.

This chain joins TRBV7-8 and TRBJ2-1, with TRBD2 identical over 10 bases. The CDR3 has 15 amino acids. J lost 8 bases, V lost 2 bases, and 6 bases had no gene match. Per the germline V gene, CDR1 is SGHVS and CDR2 is FQNEAQ. This chain's CDR3 is CASSLLAGVSDEQFF. The CDR3 DNA reads TGTGCCAGCAGCTTACTAGCGGGAGTTAGTGATGAGCAGTTCTTC.

The chain recombines TRBV28 with TRBJ2-1; D may be TRBD2 (5 bases). CDR1 and CDR2 (germline): MDHEN, SYDVKM. This CDR3 is built from 14 residues. The germline V and J ends were trimmed by 4 bases and 2 bases, with 9 bases remaining between them. CDR3 nucleotide sequence: TGTGCCAGCAGTTACCGGGGTGCCTACAATGAGCAGTTCTTC. As protein: CASSYRGAYNEQFF.

The chain recombines TRBV7-9 with TRBJ2-3, with D perhaps matching TRBD1 or TRBD2 (5 bases each). The CDR3 totals 15 residues. Germline loops: CDR1 SEHNR, CDR2 FQNEAQ (reference sequence). Trimming pared 2 bases from V and 4 bases from J, leaving 13 bases between. CDR3 sequence: CASSLFQQGPDTQYF. The CDR3, as DNA: TGTGCCAGCAGCTTATTTCAGCAGGGACCAGATACGCAGTATTTT.

The chain uses TRBV28 and TRBJ1-1; 7 nucleotides agree with TRBD1. Trimming cost V 3 bases and J 1 base; bases outside gene matches: 2. The CDR3 covers 14 residues. Germline CDR1 MDHEN, CDR2 SYDVKM. In DNA, the CDR3 is TGTGCCAGCAGTTTCGGGACAGAGAACACTGAAGCTTTCTTT. Residues: CASSFGTENTEAFF. The entire variable domain, with the rest obtained from reference TRBV28 and TRBJ1-1, is as follows: DVKVTQSSRYLVKRTGEKVFLECVQDMDHENMFWYRQDPGLGLRLIYFSYDVKMKEKGDIPEGYSVSREKKERFSLILESASTNQTSMYLCASSFGTENTEAFFGQGTRLTVV.

This clone was observed at least ten times. The V gene is TRBV5-6, the J gene TRBJ2-5; D is unclear. The CDR3 is 16 amino acids. CDR1 and CDR2 from the germline V gene are SGHDT and YYEEEE. V lost 6 bases and J lost 2, with 20 bases in between. The CDR3 nucleotides are TGTGCCAGCATAAGCATGACATCGCAACAACAAGAGACCCAGTACTTC. Its translation: CASISMTSQQQETQYF. Supplemented by reference TRBV5-6 and TRBJ2-5, the full variable domain reads DAGVTQSPTHLIKTRGQQVTLRCSPKSGHDTVSWYQQALGQGPQFIFQYYEEEERQRGNFPDRFSGHQFPNYSSELNVNALLLGDSALYLCASISMTSQQQETQYFGPGTRLLVL.

The chain links TRBV27 to TRBJ2-3; TRBD2 agrees at 7 bases. After removal of 5 bases from V and 2 bases from J, the junction contained 4 bases not matched to a gene. This CDR3 comprises 14 residues. Germline V gene data show CDR1 as MNHEY and CDR2 as SMNVEV (reference sequence). For the CDR3, the DNA is TGTGCCAGCAGTGCCCTAGCGGCCACAGATACGCAGTATTTT. Its translation is CASSALAATDTQYF.

J is TRBJ1-6 and V is TRBV7-9; D is undetermined. The germline V gene encodes CDR1 SEHNR and CDR2 FQNEAQ (reference sequence). V lost 4 bases, J lost 6 bases, and 7 bases lay in between. The CDR3 covers 13 residues. The CDR3 sequence is CASSSHGNSPLHF. The CDR3 nucleotides are TGTGCCAGCAGCTCCCACGGTAATTCACCCCTCCACTTT.

J is TRBJ1-5 and V is TRBV5-4; no clear D. In germline, CDR1 is SGHNT, CDR2 YYREEE (reference sequence). V was shortened by 4 bases and J by 2 bases, with 13 bases between the two germline ends. CDR3 size: 15 residues. For the CDR3, the DNA is TGTGCCAGCAGCCTTAATATGGACCGCAATCAGCCCCAGCATTTT. This translates into CASSLNMDRNQPQHF.

The chain carries TRBV28 and TRBJ2-5, with 7 bases identical to TRBD2. The closer fit of TRBJ2-7 to the DNA end suggests the J call may be wrong. Germline values: CDR1 MDHEN, CDR2 SYDVKM. The CDR3 length is 15 residues. The CDR3 sequence: CASSGLDGRNYEQYF. The CDR3 DNA follows: TGTGCCAGCAGTGGCCTGGACGGGAGGAACTACGAGCAGTACTTC.

This sequence joins TRBV6-5 and TRBJ1-1, with D maybe TRBD1 (5 bases). This CDR3 comprises 13 residues. Germline CDR1 MNHEY, CDR2 SVGAGI. Trimming removed 5 bases from V and 3 bases from J, with 10 bases in between. Written as DNA, the CDR3 is TGTGCCAGCAGTCAGGGTCGAGACACTGAAGCTTTCTTT. This translates into CASSQGRDTEAFF.

The J gene is TRBJ2-7, the V gene TRBV6-5; no definite D call. CDR1 is MNHEY and CDR2 is SVGAGI in the germline V gene. Trimming removed 3 bases from V and 2 bases from J, with 8 bases in between. The CDR3 has 13 amino acids. The CDR3 DNA sequence: TGTGCCAGCAGTTATGGGCAGACCTACGAGCAGTACTTC. It translates to CASSYGQTYEQYF.

The chain links TRBV2 to TRBJ2-7; maybe TRBD2 (5 bases). The CDR3 is 12 residues long. The V gene lost 7 bases and the J gene lost 0 bases, with 7 bases spanning the gap. The germline V gene has CDR1 SNHLY and CDR2 FYNNEI. In DNA form, the CDR3 reads TGTGCCAGCATTCGGGACTCCTACGAGCAGTACTTC. It codes for CASIRDSYEQYF. Based on the CDR3 plus reference TRBV2 and TRBJ2-7, the full variable domain is EPEVTQTPSHQVTQMGQEVILRCVPISNHLYFYWYRQILGQKVEFLVSFYNNEISEKSEIFDDQFSVERPDGSNFTLKIRSTKLEDSAMYFCASIRDSYEQYFGPGTRLTVT.

Only one count was recorded for this clone. V usage is TRBV6-5 and J usage is TRBJ2-2; a weak D match, TRBD2 (5 bases). Trimming removed 3 bases at V and 0 bases at J, with 8 bases between. Germline V CDR1 and CDR2: MNHEY, SVGAGI. This CDR3 comprises 15 residues. The CDR3 is CASSYRGSNTGELFF. The CDR3 DNA reads as TGTGCCAGCAGTTATAGAGGGTCGAACACCGGGGAGCTGTTTTTT.

This clone appeared once. At one of its ends the junction is not consistent with the germline gene, which may arise from a read error. Other DNA sequences from this sample encode an identical CDR3 as well. The gene calls are TRBV5-6 and TRBJ2-1; TRBD1 is a possible D gene (6 bases). There are 14 residues in the CDR3. Germline lookup yields CDR1 SGHDT and CDR2 YYEEEE. CDR3 sequence: CASSLAGAYNEQFF. The CDR3 coding sequence is TGTGCCAGCAGTTTGGCAGGGGCCTACAATGAGCAGTTCTTC.

The CDR3 coding sequence is TGTGCCAGCAGTTACCCAGGGAATCAGCCCCAGCATTTT. Translation gives CASSYPGNQPQHF. This sequence joins TRBV6-5 and TRBJ1-5; D is possibly TRBD1 (5 bases). The CDR3 totals 13 residues. The V gene lost 2 bases and the J gene lost 4 bases, with 6 bases spanning the gap. Germline values: CDR1 MNHEY, CDR2 SVGAGI.

This sequence joins TRBV5-4 and TRBJ2-7; TRBD1 is a possible D gene (6 bases). The CDR3 runs 12 residues. V was cut by 9 bases and J by 0 bases, with 10 bases left in between. Germline CDR1 reads SGHNT; CDR2 reads YYREEE (reference sequence). The CDR3 DNA follows: TGTGCCACTTGGGACAACTCCTACGAGCAGTACTTC. Encoded protein: CATWDNSYEQYF.

This clone was counted at least ten times. The chain joins TRBV9 to TRBJ2-7, with no clear D. This CDR3 has 15 amino acids. From germline, CDR1 is SGDLS and CDR2 YYNGEE. Trimming shortened V by 0 bases and J by 0 bases, and 10 bases separated the two germline ends. CDR3 coding DNA: TGTGCCAGCAGCGTAGGGGGTGCTAGCTCCTACGAGCAGTACTTC. Amino acids: CASSVGGASSYEQYF.

The rearrangement uses TRBV7-2 and TRBJ2-7; D may be TRBD2 (5 bases). The germline V and J ends were trimmed by 7 bases and 0 bases, with 10 bases remaining between them. CDR3 length equals 13 residues. Germline CDR1 reads SGHTA; CDR2 reads FQGNSA. In DNA, the CDR3 is TGTGCCAGCACCTTCGACTACTCCTACGAGCAGTACTTC. Encoded protein: CASTFDYSYEQYF.

This clone was detected ten times or more. The chain combines TRBV7-2 with TRBJ2-5; D gene unclear. Trimming pared 4 bases from V and 4 bases from J, leaving 13 bases between. Germline CDR1 reads SGHTA; CDR2 reads FQGNSA. This CDR3 spans 14 amino acids. The CDR3 region has the DNA TGTGCCAGCAGCTCTCTAGTGTTCGTAGAGACCCAGTACTTC. Translated, it gives CASSSLVFVETQYF.

CDR3: CASSFLKEVGTEAFF. The CDR3 bases are TGTGCCAGCAGCTTCCTCAAGGAAGTGGGCACTGAAGCTTTCTTT. The chain combines TRBV4-2 with TRBJ1-1; D is uncertain. Per germline, CDR1 LGHNA and CDR2 YNFKEQ. V lost 5 bases, J lost 4 bases, and 17 bases lay in between. The CDR3 runs to 15 residues.